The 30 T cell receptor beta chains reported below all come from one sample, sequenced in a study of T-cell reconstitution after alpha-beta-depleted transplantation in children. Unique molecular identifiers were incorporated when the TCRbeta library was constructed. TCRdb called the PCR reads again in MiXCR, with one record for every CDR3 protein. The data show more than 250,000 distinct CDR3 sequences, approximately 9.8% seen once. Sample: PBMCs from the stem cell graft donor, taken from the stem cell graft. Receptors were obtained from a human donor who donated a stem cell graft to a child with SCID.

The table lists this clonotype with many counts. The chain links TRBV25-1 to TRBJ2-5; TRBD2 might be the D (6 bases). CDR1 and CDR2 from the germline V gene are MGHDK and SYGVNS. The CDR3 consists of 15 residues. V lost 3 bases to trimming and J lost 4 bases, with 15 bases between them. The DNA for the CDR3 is TGTGCCAGCAGTGATTCGCGACGGGGGACAGAGACCCAGTACTTC. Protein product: CASSDSRRGTETQYF.

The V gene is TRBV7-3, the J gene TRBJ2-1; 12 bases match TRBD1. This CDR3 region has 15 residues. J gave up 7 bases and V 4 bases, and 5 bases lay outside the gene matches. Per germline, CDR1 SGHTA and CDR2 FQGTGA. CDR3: CASSSQGQGANEQFF. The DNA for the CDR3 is TGTGCCAGCAGCTCTCAGGGACAGGGGGCGAATGAGCAGTTCTTC. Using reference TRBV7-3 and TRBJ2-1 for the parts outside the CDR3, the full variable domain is GAGVSQTPSNKVTEKGKYVELRCDPISGHTALYWYRQSLGQGPEFLIYFQGTGAADDSGLPNDRFFAVRPEGSVSTLKIQRTERGDSAVYLCASSSQGQGANEQFFGPGTRLTVL.

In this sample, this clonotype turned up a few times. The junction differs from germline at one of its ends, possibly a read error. In DNA form, the CDR3 reads TGCAGTGCTAGACTCCTTTTCAGCGATACCGTTTTT. Amino acids: CSARLLFSDTVF. The V and J genes are TRBV20-1 and TRBJ1-4; no definite D call. This CDR3 contains 12 residues. Germline values: CDR1 DFQATT, CDR2 SNEGSKA (reference sequence).

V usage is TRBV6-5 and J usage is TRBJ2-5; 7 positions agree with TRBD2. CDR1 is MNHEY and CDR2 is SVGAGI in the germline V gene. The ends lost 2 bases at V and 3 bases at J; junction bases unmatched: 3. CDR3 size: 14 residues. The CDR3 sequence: CASSYGAGEETQYF. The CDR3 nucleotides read TGTGCCAGCAGTTACGGGGCGGGGGAAGAGACCCAGTACTTC.

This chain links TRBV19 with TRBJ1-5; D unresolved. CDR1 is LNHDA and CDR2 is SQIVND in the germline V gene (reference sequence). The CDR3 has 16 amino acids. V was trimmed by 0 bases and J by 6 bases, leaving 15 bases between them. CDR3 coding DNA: TGTGCCAGTAGTATAGATCTGTGGCAGGCCCTTCAGCCCCAGCATTTT. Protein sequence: CASSIDLWQALQPQHF.

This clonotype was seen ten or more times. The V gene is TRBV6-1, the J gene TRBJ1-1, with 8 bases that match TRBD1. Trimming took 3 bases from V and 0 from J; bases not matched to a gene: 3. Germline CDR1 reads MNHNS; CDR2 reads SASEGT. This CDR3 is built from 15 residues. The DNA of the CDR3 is TGTGCCAGCAGTGACAACAGGGGGATGAACACTGAAGCTTTCTTT. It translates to CASSDNRGMNTEAFF.

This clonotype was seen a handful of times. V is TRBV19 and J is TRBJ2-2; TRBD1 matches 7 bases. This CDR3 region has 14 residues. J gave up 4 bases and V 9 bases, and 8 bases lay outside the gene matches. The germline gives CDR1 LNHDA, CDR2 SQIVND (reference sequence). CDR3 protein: CASQGTAGTGELFF. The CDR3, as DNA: TGTGCCAGCCAAGGGACAGCAGGCACCGGGGAGCTGTTTTTT. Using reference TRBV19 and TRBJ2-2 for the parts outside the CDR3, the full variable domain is DGGITQSPKYLFRKEGQNVTLSCEQNLNHDAMYWYRQDPGQGLRLIYYSQIVNDFQKGDIAEGYSVSREKKESFPLTVTSAQKNPTAFYLCASQGTAGTGELFFGEGSRLTVL.

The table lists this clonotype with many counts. CDR3 DNA sequence: TGCAGTGCTATCCGGCGGGGCGGCGAAAACGAGCAGTACTTC. Translating gives CSAIRRGGENEQYF. This chain uses TRBV20-1 with TRBJ2-7, with D possibly being TRBD2 (6 bases). The CDR3 length is 14 residues. V lost 4 bases and J 5 bases, leaving 18 bases between the germline ends. Per the germline V gene, CDR1 is DFQATT and CDR2 is SNEGSKA (reference sequence).

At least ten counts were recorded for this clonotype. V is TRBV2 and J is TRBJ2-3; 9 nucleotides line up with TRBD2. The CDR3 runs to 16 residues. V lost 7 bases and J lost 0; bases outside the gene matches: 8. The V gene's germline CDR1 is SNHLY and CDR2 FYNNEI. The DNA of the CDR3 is TGTGCCAGCACGGACGAGACTAGCGGTAGCACAGATACGCAGTATTTT. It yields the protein CASTDETSGSTDTQYF. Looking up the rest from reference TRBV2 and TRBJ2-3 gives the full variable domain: EPEVTQTPSHQVTQMGQEVILRCVPISNHLYFYWYRQILGQKVEFLVSFYNNEISEKSEIFDDQFSVERPDGSNFTLKIRSTKLEDSAMYFCASTDETSGSTDTQYFGPGTRLTVL.

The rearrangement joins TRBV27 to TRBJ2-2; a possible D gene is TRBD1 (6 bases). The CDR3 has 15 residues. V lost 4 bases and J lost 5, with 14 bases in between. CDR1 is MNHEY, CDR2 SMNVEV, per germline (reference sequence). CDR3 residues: CASSSDGRGTGELFF. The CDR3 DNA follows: TGTGCCAGCAGTTCGGACGGAAGGGGGACCGGGGAGCTGTTTTTT.

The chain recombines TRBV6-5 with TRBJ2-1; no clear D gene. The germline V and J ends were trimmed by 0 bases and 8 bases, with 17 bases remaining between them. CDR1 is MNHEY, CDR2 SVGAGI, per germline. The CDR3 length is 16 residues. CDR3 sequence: CASSYSKAHLGDEQFF. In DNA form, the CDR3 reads TGTGCCAGCAGTTACTCGAAAGCTCACCTTGGGGATGAGCAGTTCTTC.

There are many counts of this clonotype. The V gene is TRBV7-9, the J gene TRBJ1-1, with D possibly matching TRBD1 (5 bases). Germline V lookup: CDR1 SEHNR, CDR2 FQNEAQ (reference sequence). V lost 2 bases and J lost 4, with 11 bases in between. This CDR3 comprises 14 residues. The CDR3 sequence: CASSLRERGTEAFF. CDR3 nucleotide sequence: TGTGCCAGCAGCTTACGGGAGAGGGGCACTGAAGCTTTCTTT.

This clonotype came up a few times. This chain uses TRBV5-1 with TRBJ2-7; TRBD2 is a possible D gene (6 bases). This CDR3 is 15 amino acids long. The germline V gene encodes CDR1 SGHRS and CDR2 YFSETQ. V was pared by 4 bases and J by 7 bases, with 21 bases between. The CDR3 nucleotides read TGCGCCAGCAGCCTGGACGGGGGTTCGACTCGAGAGCAGTACTTC. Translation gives CASSLDGGSTREQYF.

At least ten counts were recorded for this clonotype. The chain's CDR3 is CASSEIGTGIYEQYF. The CDR3 coding sequence is TGCGCCAGCAGTGAAATAGGGACAGGGATTTACGAGCAGTACTTC. V gene TRBV10-2 combines with J gene TRBJ2-7, with TRBD1 identical over 9 bases. Losses at the gene ends were 3 bases for V and 4 bases for J; bases not matched to a gene: 7. Germline V gene sequence: CDR1 WSHSY, CDR2 SAAADI. This CDR3 region has 15 residues.

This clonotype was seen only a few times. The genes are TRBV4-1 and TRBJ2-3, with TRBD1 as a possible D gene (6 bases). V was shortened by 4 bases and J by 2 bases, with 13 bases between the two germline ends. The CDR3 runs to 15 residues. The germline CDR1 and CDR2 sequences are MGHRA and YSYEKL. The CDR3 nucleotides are TGCGCCAGCAGCCTTTGGGGGCAGAACACAGATACGCAGTATTTT. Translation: CASSLWGQNTDTQYF.

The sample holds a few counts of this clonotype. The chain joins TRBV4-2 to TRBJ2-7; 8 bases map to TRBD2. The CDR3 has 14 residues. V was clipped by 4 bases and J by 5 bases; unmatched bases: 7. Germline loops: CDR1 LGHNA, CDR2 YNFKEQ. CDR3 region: CASSRTGTSHEQYF. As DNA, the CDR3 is TGTGCCAGCAGCCGCACCGGGACTAGTCACGAGCAGTACTTC.

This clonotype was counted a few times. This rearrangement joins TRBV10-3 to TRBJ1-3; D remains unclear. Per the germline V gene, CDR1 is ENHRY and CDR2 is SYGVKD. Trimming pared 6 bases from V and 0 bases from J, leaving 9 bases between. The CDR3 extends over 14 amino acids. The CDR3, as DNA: TGTGCCATCAGACCCCAGAGCTCTGGAAACACCATATATTTT. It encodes CAIRPQSSGNTIYF.

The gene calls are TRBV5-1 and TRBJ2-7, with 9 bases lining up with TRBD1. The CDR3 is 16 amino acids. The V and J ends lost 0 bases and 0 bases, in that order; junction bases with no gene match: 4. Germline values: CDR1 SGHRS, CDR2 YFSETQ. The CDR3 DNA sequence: TGCGCCAGCAGCTTGGATCCGGGACAGGGCTCCTACGAGCAGTACTTC. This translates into CASSLDPGQGSYEQYF. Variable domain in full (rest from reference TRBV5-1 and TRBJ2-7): KAGVTQTPRYLIKTRGQQVTLSCSPISGHRSVSWYQQTPGQGLQFLFEYFSETQRNKGNFPGRFSGRQFSNSRSEMNVSTLELGDSALYLCASSLDPGQGSYEQYFGPGTRLTVT.

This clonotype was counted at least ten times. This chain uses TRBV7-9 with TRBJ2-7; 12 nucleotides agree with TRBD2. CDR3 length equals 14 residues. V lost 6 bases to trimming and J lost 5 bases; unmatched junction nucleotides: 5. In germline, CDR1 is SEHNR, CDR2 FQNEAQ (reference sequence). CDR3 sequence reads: CASSPWTSGDEQYF. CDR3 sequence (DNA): TGTGCCAGCAGTCCCTGGACTAGCGGGGACGAGCAGTACTTC.

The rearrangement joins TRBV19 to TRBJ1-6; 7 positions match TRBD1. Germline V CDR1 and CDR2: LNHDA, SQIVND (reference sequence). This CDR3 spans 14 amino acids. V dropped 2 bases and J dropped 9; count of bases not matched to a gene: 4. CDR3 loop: CASSISQGPSPLHF. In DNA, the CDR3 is TGTGCCAGTAGTATATCACAGGGGCCTTCACCCCTCCACTTT.

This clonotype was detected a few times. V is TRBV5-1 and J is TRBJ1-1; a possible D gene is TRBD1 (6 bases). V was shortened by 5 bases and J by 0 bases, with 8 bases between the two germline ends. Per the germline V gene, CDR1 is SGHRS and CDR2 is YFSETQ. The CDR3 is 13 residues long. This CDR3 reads CASRAGVNTEAFF. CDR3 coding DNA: TGCGCCAGCAGAGCAGGGGTGAACACTGAAGCTTTCTTT.

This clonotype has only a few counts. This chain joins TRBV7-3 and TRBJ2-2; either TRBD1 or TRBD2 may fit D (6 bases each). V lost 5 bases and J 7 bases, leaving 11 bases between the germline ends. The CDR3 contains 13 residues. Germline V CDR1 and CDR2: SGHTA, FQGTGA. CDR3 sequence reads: CASSPRGGGELFF. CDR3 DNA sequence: TGTGCCAGCAGCCCCAGGGGAGGCGGGGAGCTGTTTTTT.

The DNA of the CDR3 is TGTGCCAGCAGTCCTCCCGGGACAGGACTCTCTGGGGCCAACGTCCTGACTTTC. Amino acids: CASSPPGTGLSGANVLTF. The V gene is TRBV12-3 or TRBV12-4, the J gene TRBJ2-6, with TRBD1 matching over 8 bases. The CDR3 consists of 18 residues. V trimming: 5 bases; J trimming: 0 bases; junction bases outside the gene matches: 9.

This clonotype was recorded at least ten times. CDR3 sequence: CASSRDRGQGDTQYF. The CDR3 nucleotides are TGCGCCAGCAGCCGGGACAGGGGGCAAGGAGATACGCAGTATTTT. The chain is built from TRBV5-1 and TRBJ2-3; 12 bases fit TRBD1. Per germline, CDR1 SGHRS and CDR2 YFSETQ. Germline trimming cut 4 bases from V and 5 bases from J; bases unmatched to any gene: 5. This CDR3 contains 15 residues. Together with reference TRBV5-1 and TRBJ2-3, the CDR3 gives the full variable domain: KAGVTQTPRYLIKTRGQQVTLSCSPISGHRSVSWYQQTPGQGLQFLFEYFSETQRNKGNFPGRFSGRQFSNSRSEMNVSTLELGDSALYLCASSRDRGQGDTQYFGPGTRLTVL.

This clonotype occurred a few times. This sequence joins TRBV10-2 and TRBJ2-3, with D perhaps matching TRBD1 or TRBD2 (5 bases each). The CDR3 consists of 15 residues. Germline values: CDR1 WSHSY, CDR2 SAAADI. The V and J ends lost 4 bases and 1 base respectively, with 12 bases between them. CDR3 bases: TGCGCCAGCAGTGGCCGGGACCAAGGCACAGATACGCAGTATTTT. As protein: CASSGRDQGTDTQYF.

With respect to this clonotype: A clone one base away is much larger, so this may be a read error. In DNA, the CDR3 is TGTGCCAGCAGCCACGGCGGGGATGAGCAGTTCTTC. The encoded protein is CASSHGGDEQFF. V and J are TRBV5-5 and TRBJ2-1; the D gene is possibly TRBD2 (6 bases). This CDR3 is built from 12 residues. In germline, CDR1 is SGHKS, CDR2 YYEKEE (reference sequence). V was trimmed by 4 bases and J by 8 bases, leaving 10 bases between them.

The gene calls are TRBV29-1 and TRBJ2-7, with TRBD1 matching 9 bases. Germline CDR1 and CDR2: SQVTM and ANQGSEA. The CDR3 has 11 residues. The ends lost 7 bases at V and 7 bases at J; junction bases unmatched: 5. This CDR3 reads CSEMTGGEQYF. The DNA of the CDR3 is TGCAGCGAAATGACAGGGGGTGAGCAGTACTTC.

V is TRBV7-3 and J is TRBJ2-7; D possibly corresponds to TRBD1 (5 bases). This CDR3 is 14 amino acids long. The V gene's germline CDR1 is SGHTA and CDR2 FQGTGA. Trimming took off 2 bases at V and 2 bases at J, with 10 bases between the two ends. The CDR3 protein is CASSLYQGPYEQYF. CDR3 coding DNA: TGTGCCAGCAGCTTATACCAGGGCCCCTACGAGCAGTACTTC.

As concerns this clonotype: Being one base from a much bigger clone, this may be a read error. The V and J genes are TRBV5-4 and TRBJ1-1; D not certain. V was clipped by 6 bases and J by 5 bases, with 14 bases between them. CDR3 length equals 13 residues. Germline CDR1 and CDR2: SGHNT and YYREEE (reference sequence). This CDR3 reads CASMKGGDTEAFF. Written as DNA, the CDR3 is TGTGCCAGCATGAAGGGCGGGGATACTGAAGCTTTCTTT. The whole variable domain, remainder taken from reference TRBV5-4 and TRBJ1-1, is ETGVTQSPTHLIKTRGQQVTLRCSSQSGHNTVSWYQQALGQGPQFIFQYYREEENGRGNFPPRFSGLQFPNYSSELNVNALELDDSALYLCASMKGGDTEAFFGQGTRLTVV.

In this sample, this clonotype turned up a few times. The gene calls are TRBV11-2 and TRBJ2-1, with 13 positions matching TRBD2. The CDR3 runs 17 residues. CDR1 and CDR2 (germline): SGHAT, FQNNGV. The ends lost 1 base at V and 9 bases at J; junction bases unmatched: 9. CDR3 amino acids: CASSLVTSGGASTEQFF. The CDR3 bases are TGTGCCAGCAGCTTAGTAACTAGCGGGGGGGCCTCGACTGAGCAGTTCTTC.